A single sample is the source of the 5 T cell receptor beta chains below, sequenced in a study of beta chain features in type 1 diabetes. Every isolated RNA sample was fully reverse transcribed, so sequencing captured expressed TCRB transcripts. TCRdb's copy holds only in-frame clones and misses some; the assay was immunoSEQ multiplex PCR. Counted here are about 900,000 clones, 17% occurring once; the ten biggest clones make up around 0.02%. The sequencing sample was made of naive CD4+ T cells from blood. These receptors originate from a woman aged 18-30 years in good health.

This clone occurred a few times. The chain's CDR3 is CASSSYRSGTGANVLTF. For the CDR3, the DNA is TGTGCCAGCAGCTCCTACAGGTCCGGAACTGGGGCCAACGTCCTGACTTTC. The rearrangement links TRBV7-2 to TRBJ2-6; a possible D gene is TRBD1 (5 bases). Between the trimmed V and J ends, which lost 4 bases and 2 bases, there was a span of 15 bases. The CDR3 is 17 residues long. Germline V gene lookup returns CDR1 SGHTA and CDR2 FQGNSA.

This clone came up a few times. This chain uses TRBV18 with TRBJ2-6, with D unclear. The CDR3 sequence is 16 residues long. Trimming cost V 2 bases and J 0 bases, with 8 bases left between them. The V gene's germline CDR1 is KGHSH and CDR2 LQKENI. The DNA of the CDR3 is TGTGCCAGCTCACCAACCCGGAGCTCTGGGGCCAACGTCCTGACTTTC. This translates into CASSPTRSSGANVLTF.

In regard to this clone: Other DNA sequences in this specimen translate into the identical CDR3. The chain employs TRBV20-1 and TRBJ2-1; D is unclear. This CDR3 contains 11 residues. From germline, CDR1 is DFQATT and CDR2 SNEGSKA (reference sequence). Trimming cost V 0 bases and J 7 bases, with 4 bases left between them. The CDR3 loop is CSARDSNEQFF. The CDR3 nucleotides read TGCAGTGCTAGAGACAGTAATGAGCAGTTCTTC.

This chain joins TRBV11-1 and TRBJ2-7; TRBD1 is a possible D gene (5 bases). This CDR3 region has 15 residues. The germline V gene encodes CDR1 SGHAT and CDR2 FQDESV (reference sequence). The germline V and J ends were trimmed by 1 base and 0 bases, with 10 bases remaining between them. CDR3 nucleotides: TGTGCCAGCAGCTTAGATTTAGGGGCCTCCTACGAGCAGTACTTC. Its translation: CASSLDLGASYEQYF.

This clone was observed a handful of times. V is TRBV7-9 and J is TRBJ2-3; D unresolved. This CDR3 comprises 15 residues. Germline V gene sequence: CDR1 SEHNR, CDR2 FQNEAQ (reference sequence). V lost 1 base and J lost 0, with 8 bases in between. Written as DNA, the CDR3 is TGTGCCAGCAGCTTAGTGTCTCCTAGCACAGATACGCAGTATTTT. This codes for CASSLVSPSTDTQYF.